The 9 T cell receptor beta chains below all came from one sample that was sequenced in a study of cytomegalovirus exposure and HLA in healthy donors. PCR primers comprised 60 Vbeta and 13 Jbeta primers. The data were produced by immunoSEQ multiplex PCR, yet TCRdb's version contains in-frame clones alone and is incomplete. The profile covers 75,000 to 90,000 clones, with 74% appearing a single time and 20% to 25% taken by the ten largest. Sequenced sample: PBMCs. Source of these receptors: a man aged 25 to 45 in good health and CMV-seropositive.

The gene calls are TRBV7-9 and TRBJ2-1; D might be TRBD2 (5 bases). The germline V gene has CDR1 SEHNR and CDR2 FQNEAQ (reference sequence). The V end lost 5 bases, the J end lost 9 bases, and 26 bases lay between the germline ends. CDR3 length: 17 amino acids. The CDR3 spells CASSPIPGTFTRGEQFF. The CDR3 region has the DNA TGTGCCAGCAGCCCAATCCCAGGTACCTTCACCCGGGGTGAGCAGTTCTTC.

CDR3 DNA: TGTGCCAGCAGTTTGGCCGGGAGATCCTACGAGCAGTACTTC. This sequence encodes CASSLAGRSYEQYF. This chain joins TRBV28 and TRBJ2-7; TRBD2 might be the D (6 bases). The CDR3 has 14 amino acids. Germline V gene lookup returns CDR1 MDHEN and CDR2 SYDVKM. V gave up 3 bases and J gave up 1 base, with 10 bases separating them.

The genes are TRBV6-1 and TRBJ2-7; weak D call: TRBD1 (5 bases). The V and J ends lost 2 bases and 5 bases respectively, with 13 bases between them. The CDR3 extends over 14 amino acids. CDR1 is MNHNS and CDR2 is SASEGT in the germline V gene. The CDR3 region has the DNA TGTGCCAGCAGTGAAAGGTGGGGCCTCGACGAGCAGTACTTC. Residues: CASSERWGLDEQYF.

CDR3 sequence reads: CASSVGLEVNEQFF. CDR3 DNA sequence: TGTGCCAGTAGTGTTGGACTAGAAGTGAATGAGCAGTTCTTC. This sequence joins TRBV19 and TRBJ2-1; TRBD2 agrees at 7 bases. The J segment lost 7 bases and the V segment lost 5 bases, leaving 8 bases of the junction unmatched. Looked up from germline, CDR1 is LNHDA and CDR2 is SQIVND (reference sequence). CDR3 length: 14 residues.

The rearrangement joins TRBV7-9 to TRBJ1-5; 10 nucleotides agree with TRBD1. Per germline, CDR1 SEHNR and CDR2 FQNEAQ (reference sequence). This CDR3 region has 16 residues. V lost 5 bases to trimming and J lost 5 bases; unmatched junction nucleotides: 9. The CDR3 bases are TGTGCCAGCAGCCCGTTAACCGGGACAGGGGATCAGCCCCAGCATTTT. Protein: CASSPLTGTGDQPQHF. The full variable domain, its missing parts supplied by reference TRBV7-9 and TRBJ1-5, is DTGVSQNPRHKITKRGQNVTFRCDPISEHNRLYWYRQTLGQGPEFLTYFQNEAQLEKSRLLSDRFSAERPKGSFSTLEIQRTEQGDSAMYLCASSPLTGTGDQPQHFGDGTRLSIL.

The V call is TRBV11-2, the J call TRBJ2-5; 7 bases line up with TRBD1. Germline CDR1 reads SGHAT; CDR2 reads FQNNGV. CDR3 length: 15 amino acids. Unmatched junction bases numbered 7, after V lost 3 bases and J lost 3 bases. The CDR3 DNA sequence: TGTGCCAGCAGCTTGGGCCCACAGGGGAAAGAGACCCAGTACTTC. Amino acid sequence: CASSLGPQGKETQYF.

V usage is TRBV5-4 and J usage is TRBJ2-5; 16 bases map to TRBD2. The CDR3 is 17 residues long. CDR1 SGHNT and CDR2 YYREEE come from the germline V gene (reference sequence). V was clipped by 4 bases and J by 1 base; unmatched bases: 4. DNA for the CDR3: TGTGCCAGCAGCCGCGGGACTAGCGGGAGGGCCCAAGAGACCCAGTACTTC. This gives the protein CASSRGTSGRAQETQYF.

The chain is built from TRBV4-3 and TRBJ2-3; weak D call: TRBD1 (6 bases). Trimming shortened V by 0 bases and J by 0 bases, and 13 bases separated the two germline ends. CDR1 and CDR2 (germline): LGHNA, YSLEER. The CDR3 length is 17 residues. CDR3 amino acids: CASSQDQGLPSTDTQYF. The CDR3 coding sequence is TGCGCCAGCAGCCAAGACCAGGGGCTACCTAGCACAGATACGCAGTATTTT.

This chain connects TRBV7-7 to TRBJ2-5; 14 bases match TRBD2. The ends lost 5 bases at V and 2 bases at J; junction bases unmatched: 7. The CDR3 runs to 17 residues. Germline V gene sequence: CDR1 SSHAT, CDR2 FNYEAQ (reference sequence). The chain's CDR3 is CASSQGLAGVLQETQYF. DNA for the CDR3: TGTGCCAGCAGCCAGGGACTAGCGGGAGTACTTCAAGAGACCCAGTACTTC.